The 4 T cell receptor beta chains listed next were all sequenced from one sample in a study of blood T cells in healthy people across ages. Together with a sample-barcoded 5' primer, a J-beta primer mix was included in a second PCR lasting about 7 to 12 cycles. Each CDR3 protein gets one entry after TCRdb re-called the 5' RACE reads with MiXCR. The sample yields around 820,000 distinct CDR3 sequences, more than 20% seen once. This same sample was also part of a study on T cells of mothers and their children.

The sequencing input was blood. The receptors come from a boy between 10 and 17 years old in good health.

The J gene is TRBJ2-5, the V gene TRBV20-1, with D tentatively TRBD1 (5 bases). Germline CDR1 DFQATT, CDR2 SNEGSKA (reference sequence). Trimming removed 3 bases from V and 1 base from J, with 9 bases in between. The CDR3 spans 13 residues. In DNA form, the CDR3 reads TGCAGTGCTAGGAGACAGTCCCAAGAGACCCAGTACTTC. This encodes CSARRQSQETQYF.

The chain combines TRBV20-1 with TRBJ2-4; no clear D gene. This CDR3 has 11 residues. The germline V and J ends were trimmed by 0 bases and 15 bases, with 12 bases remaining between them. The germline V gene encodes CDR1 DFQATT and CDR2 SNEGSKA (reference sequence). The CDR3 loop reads CSARDLTDLYF. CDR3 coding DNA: TGCAGTGCTAGAGATTTAACCGACCTGTACTTC.

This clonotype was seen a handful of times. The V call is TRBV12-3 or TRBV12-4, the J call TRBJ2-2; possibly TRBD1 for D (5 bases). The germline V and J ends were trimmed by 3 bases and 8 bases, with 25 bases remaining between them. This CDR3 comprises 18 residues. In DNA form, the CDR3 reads TGTGCCAGCAGTTTTGATTGGGTTCTGGCAGGGCGAGAAGGGGAGCTGTTTTTT. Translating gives CASSFDWVLAGREGELFF.

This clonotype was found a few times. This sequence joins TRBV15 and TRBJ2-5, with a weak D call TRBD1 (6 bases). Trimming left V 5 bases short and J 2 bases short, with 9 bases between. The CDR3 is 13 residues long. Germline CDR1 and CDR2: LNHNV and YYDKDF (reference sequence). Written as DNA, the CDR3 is TGTGCCACCAGCGACAGGTTTCAAGAGACCCAGTACTTC. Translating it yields CATSDRFQETQYF.